This T cell receptor beta chain was recorded in a study of CD8 T cells in ankylosing spondylitis. Study results and caveats: Earlier authors reported some of these motif variants in reactive arthritis synovial fluid and blood.

The TCR beta libraries were generated through quantitative 5'-RACE incorporating molecular barcodes. TCRdb passed the 5' RACE reads through MiXCR, listing each CDR3 protein once. This table holds around 130,000 distinct CDR3 sequences, roughly 6.6% found once. There are many counts of this clonotype. Its antigen is not identified. This TCR was recovered from a male donor with ankylosing spondylitis or in good health (not recorded which). The sequenced material came from blood, either unsorted or a sorted T cell fraction (not recorded which).

CDR3: CASSIDGTVEQFF. The CDR3 region has the DNA TGTGCCAGTAGTATAGACGGGACAGTTGAGCAGTTCTTC. The chain joins TRBV19 to TRBJ2-1, with TRBD1 matching over 7 bases. There are 13 residues in the CDR3. CDR1 is LNHDA and CDR2 is SQIVND in the germline V gene (reference sequence). V dropped 0 bases and J dropped 9; count of bases not matched to a gene: 2.